This record concerns one T cell receptor (beta chain) sequence. This specimen comes from a study of shared clonotypes between healthy human individuals. The CDR3 totals 15 residues. Germline CDR1 is MDHEN and CDR2 is SYDVKM. Unmatched junction bases numbered 10, after V lost 6 bases and J lost 6 bases. Execution of the assay was at deep level. Sequenced by immunoSEQ multiplex PCR; TCRdb stores in-frame clones only, minus some. Seen here are about 2.3 million clones, approximately 93% observed once, and the top ten hold under 0.45%. The receptor was isolated from a man aged 18 to 35 in good health. Some clones in this sample may be carry-over from other donors' samples. Sequencing was carried out using naive CD4+ T cells from PBMCs. Subset of the sample: CD45RA+ positively selected. The V and J genes are TRBV28 and TRBJ2-4; 8 bases line up with TRBD1. CDR3 residues: CASSRRGLSLNIQYF. CDR3 nucleotide sequence: TGTGCCAGCAGCCGCAGGGGGCTGAGTTTAAACATTCAGTACTTC. The full variable domain, in which reference TRBV28 and TRBJ2-4 provide the parts outside the CDR3, is DVKVTQSSRYLVKRTGEKVFLECVQDMDHENMFWYRQDPGLGLRLIYFSYDVKMKEKGDIPEGYSVSREKKERFSLILESASTNQTSMYLCASSRRGLSLNIQYFGAGTRLSVL.